The following is a T cell receptor (beta chain) sequence with its context. What it binds is not known. The protocol was immunoSEQ multiplex PCR, while the TCRdb copy is restricted to in-frame clones and leaves out a portion. The sample consists of about 2.4 million clones, over 85% of them appearing once. The germline CDR1 and CDR2 sequences are SGHTA and FQGTGA. V gave up 5 bases and J gave up 0 bases; unmatched junction bases: 6. The CDR3 totals 17 residues. These data come from a study of shared clonotypes between healthy human individuals. The study, taken as a whole, reports: Generation probabilities of non-shared clonotypes were lower (relative to those shared by all four donors).

The sequencing sample was made of naive CD4+ T cells from PBMCs. Subset described: CD45RA+ positively selected. The chain couples TRBV7-3 to TRBJ2-1; 11 bases map to TRBD2. The TCR sequence derives from a man between 18 and 29 years old in good health. Some clones in this sample may be carry-over from other donors' samples. As DNA, the CDR3 is TGTGCCAGCAGCACGGGACTAGCGGAAAGCTCCTACAATGAGCAGTTCTTC. Encoded protein: CASSTGLAESSYNEQFF.